This T cell receptor beta chain was found in a study of vaccination effects on CD4 cells after COVID-19. General study results and limits: Common cold coronaviruses were cross-recognized by only 1 of 255 vaccine-induced clones in healthy vaccinees. Researchers reported few convalescent patients and no early post-infection timepoints in the study.

Before any sequencing was done, the ViraFEST assay used viral peptide pools to expand antigen-specific CD4+ T cells. It was after around 10 days of culture that CD4+ T cells were isolated. None of these healthy vaccinees had been infected with SARS-CoV-2 before vaccination. Cultures used over 1.5 million PBMC per well, 9 to 10 IU/ml IL-2 and approximately 10 ug/ml peptides. Points on this clone: Its antigen is as yet unknown.

Some clones are missing from TCRdb's copy, which holds only in-frame ones; the method was immunoSEQ multiplex PCR. The table lists about 73,000 clones, 65% to 75% of them singletons. The CDR3 is 13 residues long. Germline values: CDR1 PRHDT, CDR2 FYEKMQ (reference sequence). The V and J ends lost 3 bases and 10 bases respectively, with 10 bases between them. This clonotype was sampled from a human donor who received a COVID-19 vaccine. The rearrangement uses TRBV13 and TRBJ1-6; D may be TRBD1 (6 bases). The sequences come from CD4+ T cells from PBMCs cultured with HCoV-NL63 spike peptides, collected before COVID-19 vaccination. The CDR3 nucleotides read TGTGCCAGCAGCTTGCGGGGGCGGTCACCCCTCCACTTT. It specifies CASSLRGRSPLHF. Variable domain in full (rest from reference TRBV13 and TRBJ1-6): AAGVIQSPRHLIKEKRETATLKCYPIPRHDTVYWYQQGPGQDPQFLISFYEKMQSDKGSIPDRFSAQQFSDYHSELNMSSLELGDSALYFCASSLRGRSPLHFGNGTRLTVT.